This passage covers 20 T cell receptor beta chains from one sample sequenced in a study of blood T cell repertoires in COVID-19. Clones were read by immunoSEQ multiplex PCR, and TCRdb kept only the in-frame ones, dropping some. The sample includes about 140,000 clones, around 87% of them seen just once. The sample was PBMCs or T cells enriched from blood (not recorded which). The receptors shown here come from a man aged 60-69 years who had recovered from COVID-19.

This clone occurred once. V is TRBV18 and J is TRBJ2-2; D not resolved. The CDR3 runs to 14 residues. CDR1 is KGHSH and CDR2 is LQKENI in the germline V gene. The ends were cut back, 2 bases at V and 6 bases at J, with 10 bases in the middle. CDR3 sequence: CASSPSSLAGELFF. CDR3 bases: TGTGCCAGCTCACCATCCTCACTGGCCGGGGAGCTGTTTTTT. The full variable domain, completed using reference TRBV18 and TRBJ2-2, is NAGVMQNPRHLVRRRGQEARLRCSPMKGHSHVYWYRQLPEEGLKFMVYLQKENIIDESGMPKERFSAEFPKEGPSILRIQQVVRGDSAAYFCASSPSSLAGELFFGEGSRLTVL.

The rearrangement uses TRBV9 and TRBJ2-7; D possibly corresponds to TRBD2 (5 bases). The length of the CDR3 is 14 residues. Trimming took 0 bases from V and 0 from J, leaving 7 bases between them. Per germline, CDR1 SGDLS and CDR2 YYNGEE. In DNA, the CDR3 is TGTGCCAGCAGCGTAGGAGGGAGCTCCTACGAGCAGTACTTC. Translation gives CASSVGGSSYEQYF. Full variable domain (outside the CDR3, taken from reference TRBV9 and TRBJ2-7): DSGVTQTPKHLITATGQRVTLRCSPRSGDLSVYWYQQSLDQGLQFLIQYYNGEERAKGNILERFSAQQFPDLHSELNLSSLELGDSALYFCASSVGGSSYEQYFGPGTRLTVT.

This chain joins TRBV27 and TRBJ2-3, with 10 bases that match TRBD1. Germline V lookup: CDR1 MNHEY, CDR2 SMNVEV (reference sequence). The V and J ends lost 2 bases and 3 bases, in that order; junction bases with no gene match: 8. CDR3 size: 17 residues. In DNA, the CDR3 is TGTGCCAGCAGTTTAGGATCCCGGACAGGGGGAACAGATACGCAGTATTTT. This sequence encodes CASSLGSRTGGTDTQYF.

In nucleotides, the CDR3 is TGTGCCAGTGGGCGAGCACCGGTGTCTGGGGCCAACGTCCTGACTTTC. This sequence encodes CASGRAPVSGANVLTF. V usage is TRBV19 and J usage is TRBJ2-6; D call uncertain. Germline V gives CDR1 LNHDA, CDR2 SQIVND (reference sequence). The CDR3 sequence is 16 residues long. Trimming shortened V by 8 bases and J by 1 base, and 15 bases separated the two germline ends.

This clone turned up a few times. The chain joins TRBV21-1 to TRBJ2-7; the listed D gene, TRBD2, was not tested against the DNA. TRBV21-1 corresponds to a pseudogene. This CDR3 region has 18 residues. As DNA, the CDR3 is TGTGCCAGCAGCAACGAACGGGAGAGGGGTGGGGCCCCCTACGAGCAGTACTTC. Protein sequence: CASSNERERGGAPYEQYF.

The rearrangement links TRBV21-1 to TRBJ2-1; no check of the table's D call, TRBD2, against the DNA was made. TRBV21-1 is a recognized pseudogene. The CDR3 consists of 17 residues. The CDR3 spells CASSKVDGGVSYNEQFF. Written as DNA, the CDR3 is TGTGCCAGCAGCAAAGTTGACGGGGGGGTATCCTACAATGAGCAGTTCTTC.

This chain links TRBV7-9 with TRBJ1-1, with 10 bases that match TRBD1. Germline V CDR1 and CDR2: SEHNR, FQNEAQ (reference sequence). The CDR3 covers 14 residues. Trimming cost V 5 bases and J 11 bases; bases outside gene matches: 11. Written as DNA, the CDR3 is TGTGCCAGCAGCCAGACAGGGGGCGCCGAAAAGGCTTTCTTT. Translation gives CASSQTGGAEKAFF.

This chain links TRBV5-1 with TRBJ2-1, with 13 bases matching TRBD2. Trimming took 2 bases from V and 6 from J; bases not matched to a gene: 5. Germline CDR1 SGHRS, CDR2 YFSETQ. The CDR3 sequence is 16 residues long. The CDR3 DNA sequence: TGCGCCAGCAGCTTACTAGCGGGGGGGCCCGTCAATGAGCAGTTCTTC. It yields the protein CASSLLAGGPVNEQFF.

The rearrangement joins TRBV28 to TRBJ1-2; 8 positions match TRBD1. CDR1 and CDR2 from the germline V gene are MDHEN and SYDVKM. J was trimmed by 7 bases and V by 6 bases; bases with no gene match: 1. CDR3 length: 11 residues. The CDR3 DNA reads as TGTGCCAGCAGGGACAGGGCTGGCTACACCTTC. Its translation: CASRDRAGYTF.

Remarks on this clone: The junction shows a germline mismatch at one end, possibly a read error. The chain is built from TRBV2 and TRBJ1-4; unclear D gene. Germline loops: CDR1 SNHLY, CDR2 FYNNEI. The CDR3 runs 14 residues. CDR3 coding DNA: TGTGCCAGCAGGACGGGTCGTAAGGTGGAAAAACTGCTTTTT. It encodes CASRTGRKVEKLLF.

The chain employs TRBV29-1 and TRBJ2-2, with 8 nucleotides matching TRBD2. CDR1 SQVTM and CDR2 ANQGSEA come from the germline V gene. V lost 6 bases, J lost 4 bases, and 7 bases stayed unmatched. This CDR3 comprises 14 residues. The CDR3 sequence: CSVTAGVATGELFF. CDR3 bases: TGCAGCGTAACAGCGGGAGTTGCCACCGGGGAGCTGTTTTTT.

This clone occurred a few times. The rearrangement links TRBV11-2 to TRBJ2-1, with D possibly matching TRBD2 (6 bases). The CDR3 spans 14 residues. Trimming shortened V by 3 bases and J by 7 bases, and 13 bases separated the two germline ends. The germline CDR1 and CDR2 sequences are SGHAT and FQNNGV. CDR3: CASSFFRTTNEQFF. The CDR3 DNA follows: TGTGCCAGCAGCTTTTTTCGGACTACGAATGAGCAGTTCTTC. The full variable domain, completed using reference TRBV11-2 and TRBJ2-1, is EAGVAQSPRYKIIEKRQSVAFWCNPISGHATLYWYQQILGQGPKLLIQFQNNGVVDDSQLPKDRFSAERLKGVDSTLKIQPAKLEDSAVYLCASSFFRTTNEQFFGPGTRLTVL.

V is TRBV2 and J is TRBJ1-6; no firm D call. CDR1 and CDR2 from the germline V gene are SNHLY and FYNNEI. V gave up 4 bases and J gave up 7 bases, with 11 bases separating them. The length of the CDR3 is 14 residues. The CDR3 DNA reads as TGTGCCAGCAGTGTGTCCGAAGCAAATTCACCCCTCCACTTT. Amino acid sequence: CASSVSEANSPLHF.

This rearrangement joins TRBV11-1 to TRBJ2-7, with D hard to call. The CDR3 runs 13 residues. Per germline, CDR1 SGHAT and CDR2 FQDESV (reference sequence). V was shortened by 3 bases and J by 1 base, with 7 bases between the two germline ends. DNA of the CDR3: TGTGCCAGCAGCTTTCCAGGTTCCTACGAGCAGTACTTC. This encodes CASSFPGSYEQYF.

This sequence joins TRBV6-6 and TRBJ2-1; 8 nucleotides align to TRBD2. The CDR3 extends over 15 amino acids. V lost 5 bases to trimming and J lost 5 bases; unmatched junction nucleotides: 8. Germline-derived CDR1 and CDR2 are MNHNY and SVGAGI (reference sequence). CDR3 region: CASSPISGTHNEQFF. Written as DNA, the CDR3 is TGTGCCAGCAGTCCAATTAGCGGGACCCACAATGAGCAGTTCTTC.

This clone came up a few times. This rearrangement joins TRBV7-2 to TRBJ1-5; D is perhaps TRBD1 (5 bases). The CDR3 is 14 residues long. Germline V gives CDR1 SGHTA, CDR2 FQGNSA. The ends were cut back, 3 bases at V and 1 base at J, with 7 bases in the middle. CDR3 loop: CASSFRASNQPQHF. As DNA, the CDR3 is TGTGCCAGCAGCTTCAGGGCAAGCAATCAGCCCCAGCATTTT. Full variable domain (missing parts from reference TRBV7-2 and TRBJ1-5): GAGVSQSPSNKVTEKGKDVELRCDPISGHTALYWYRQSLGQGLEFLIYFQGNSAPDKSGLPSDRFSAERTGGSVSTLTIQRTQQEDSAVYLCASSFRASNQPQHFGDGTRLSIL.

This clone has just one count. Distinct nucleotide sequences in the sample also encode this CDR3. The V call is TRBV6-5, the J call TRBJ1-5, with 8 nucleotides matching TRBD1. The ends lost 6 bases at V and 2 bases at J; junction bases unmatched: 3. The germline V gene encodes CDR1 MNHEY and CDR2 SVGAGI. The CDR3 consists of 14 residues. CDR3 coding DNA: TGTGCCAGCAGAAAACAGGGGGGCAATCAGCCCCAGCATTTT. Translation: CASRKQGGNQPQHF.

The chain is built from TRBV5-4 and TRBJ1-1; 11 bases align to TRBD1. The CDR3 runs to 14 residues. V gave up 5 bases and J gave up 3 bases; unmatched junction bases: 3. Germline V gene lookup returns CDR1 SGHNT and CDR2 YYREEE (reference sequence). CDR3 loop: CASSQGQGDTEAFF. CDR3 DNA sequence: TGTGCCAGCAGTCAGGGACAGGGGGACACTGAAGCTTTCTTT.

The rearrangement links TRBV18 to TRBJ1-6, with D maybe TRBD1 (6 bases). The CDR3 is made up of 17 amino acids. The V gene lost 1 base and the J gene lost 3 bases, with 13 bases spanning the gap. Germline V lookup: CDR1 KGHSH, CDR2 LQKENI. The CDR3 reads CASSPLNGQNYNSPLHF. The CDR3 region has the DNA TGTGCCAGCTCACCACTGAATGGACAGAACTATAATTCACCCCTCCACTTT.

The chain links TRBV9 to TRBJ1-6; tentative D call: TRBD1 (6 bases). V lost 3 bases and J lost 1, with 11 bases in between. CDR3 length equals 16 residues. Germline CDR1 reads SGDLS; CDR2 reads YYNGEE. CDR3 region: CASSATGKSYNSPLHF. CDR3 nucleotides: TGTGCCAGCAGCGCTACAGGGAAATCCTATAATTCACCCCTCCACTTT.